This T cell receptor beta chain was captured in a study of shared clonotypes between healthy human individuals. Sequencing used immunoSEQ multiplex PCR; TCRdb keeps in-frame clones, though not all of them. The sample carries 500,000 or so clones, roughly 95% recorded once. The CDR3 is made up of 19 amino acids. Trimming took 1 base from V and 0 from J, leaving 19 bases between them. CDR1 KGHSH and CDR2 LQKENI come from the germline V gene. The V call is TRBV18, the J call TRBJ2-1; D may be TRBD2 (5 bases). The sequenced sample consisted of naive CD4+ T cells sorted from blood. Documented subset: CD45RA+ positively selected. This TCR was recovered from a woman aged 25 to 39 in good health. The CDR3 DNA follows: TGTGCCAGCTCACCACTCCCCAAGGTTTCTGGGAGCTCCTACAATGAGCAGTTCTTC. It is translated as CASSPLPKVSGSSYNEQFF. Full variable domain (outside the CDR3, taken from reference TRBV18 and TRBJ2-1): NAGVMQNPRHLVRRRGQEARLRCSPMKGHSHVYWYRQLPEEGLKFMVYLQKENIIDESGMPKERFSAEFPKEGPSILRIQQVVRGDSAAYFCASSPLPKVSGSSYNEQFFGPGTRLTVL.